The TCR beta chain described here comes from a study of cytomegalovirus exposure and HLA in healthy donors. For this clone: Its antigen is not known.

Primers for the PCR totalled 60 Vbeta and 13 Jbeta. The table came from immunoSEQ multiplex PCR; TCRdb's copy has only in-frame clones and leaves some out. The sample yields under 200,000 clones, around 63% seen once. The germline V and J ends were trimmed by 3 bases and 4 bases, with 9 bases remaining between them. The CDR3 covers 13 residues. Germline assignment: CDR1 GTSNPN and CDR2 SVGIG (reference sequence). Study results and limitations: Using the classifier, cytomegalovirus status was reportedly diagnosed with high specificity and sensitivity. Analysis was carried out at a later point, and it linked a missense DCLRE1C variant to TCR beta V- and J-gene trimming. Later analysis revealed greater clonal expansion in HLA-associated TCR beta chains than in equally common others.

Input material: PBMCs. The chain couples TRBV30 to TRBJ1-4; maybe TRBD1 (6 bases). The TCR sequence derives from a woman between 18 and 29 years old in good health and CMV-seropositive. Here the CDR3 DNA reads TGTGCCTGGAGCAGGGGCTTTAATGAAAAACTGTTTTTT. Its protein product is CAWSRGFNEKLFF.